These 14 T cell receptor beta chains were sequenced from one sample in a study of cytomegalovirus exposure and HLA in healthy donors. The assay was immunoSEQ multiplex PCR, and TCRdb's table has in-frame clones only and misses some. The sample records fewer than 200,000 clones, roughly nine tenths being singletons. The sequencing input was PBMCs. These receptors all stem from a man in his late teens or twenties in good health and CMV-seropositive.

This clone is a singleton in its sample. The rearrangement joins TRBV6-5 to TRBJ1-1; 10 bases map to TRBD1. Germline V CDR1 and CDR2: MNHEY, SVGAGI. The V gene end was trimmed by 2 bases and the J gene end by 7 bases; junction bases not matched to a gene: 4. CDR3 length: 14 amino acids. The DNA of the CDR3 is TGTGCCAGCAGTTACCGGGACAGGGGAGGTGAAGCTTTCTTT. As protein: CASSYRDRGGEAFF.

This chain joins TRBV4-2 and TRBJ2-7; D may be TRBD2 (5 bases). This CDR3 spans 16 amino acids. The V end lost 1 base, the J end lost 2 bases, and 15 bases lay between the germline ends. The germline CDR1 and CDR2 sequences are LGHNA and YNFKEQ. The CDR3 region is CASSQVITGLTYEQYF. CDR3 nucleotide sequence: TGTGCCAGCAGCCAAGTGATTACCGGACTGACCTACGAGCAGTACTTC.

The rearrangement joins TRBV9 to TRBJ2-5, with TRBD2 matching 9 bases. The CDR3 is 16 amino acids. With 4 bases clipped from V and 4 bases from J, the junction kept 11 bases outside the gene matches. Germline V gene data show CDR1 as SGDLS and CDR2 as YYNGEE. The CDR3 region has the DNA TGTGCCAGCAGCCCCACGGGCGGGGGGGCCGGAGAGACCCAGTACTTC. Translating gives CASSPTGGGAGETQYF.

The chain has TRBV27 and TRBJ2-7; D call uncertain. The CDR3 totals 13 residues. V was trimmed by 3 bases and J by 2 bases, leaving 8 bases between them. CDR1 is MNHEY and CDR2 is SMNVEV in the germline V gene (reference sequence). The CDR3 bases are TGTGCCAGCAGTTTTGGCAAAGCCTACGAGCAGTACTTC. Its translation is CASSFGKAYEQYF.

This chain uses TRBV6-5 with TRBJ1-5, with D unresolved. The germline V and J ends were trimmed by 6 bases and 4 bases, with 7 bases remaining between them. The length of the CDR3 is 12 residues. Germline values: CDR1 MNHEY, CDR2 SVGAGI. CDR3: CASRTLNQPQHF. CDR3 nucleotide sequence: TGTGCCAGCAGGACACTTAATCAGCCCCAGCATTTT.

This clone was observed once. CDR3 nucleotides: TGTGCCAGCAGCGTAGCATCTTGGGACAGTTGGGGGATTAATGGCTACACCTTC. Amino acid sequence: CASSVASWDSWGINGYTF. This chain uses TRBV9 with TRBJ1-2, with 7 bases matching TRBD1. CDR1 and CDR2 (germline): SGDLS, YYNGEE. V lost 0 bases and J lost 6; bases outside the gene matches: 17. CDR3 length: 18 amino acids. The whole variable domain, filled in from reference TRBV9 and TRBJ1-2, reads DSGVTQTPKHLITATGQRVTLRCSPRSGDLSVYWYQQSLDQGLQFLIQYYNGEERAKGNILERFSAQQFPDLHSELNLSSLELGDSALYFCASSVASWDSWGINGYTFGSGTRLTVV.

The J gene is TRBJ2-7, the V gene TRBV7-9; 9 bases agree with TRBD2. V shed 1 base, J shed 6 bases, and the junction held 10 bases outside the gene matches. The CDR3 runs to 16 residues. In germline, CDR1 is SEHNR, CDR2 FQNEAQ (reference sequence). CDR3 sequence (DNA): TGTGCCAGCAGCTTAGGAGGTAGCGGGAGAGTGAGCGAGCAGTACTTC. This gives the protein CASSLGGSGRVSEQYF.

The chain recombines TRBV11-2 with TRBJ1-2; no reliable D call. The germline V gene encodes CDR1 SGHAT and CDR2 FQNNGV. V gave up 2 bases and J gave up 6 bases, with 16 bases separating them. CDR3 length equals 15 residues. The CDR3 DNA reads TGTGCCAGCAGCTTACTTCGGAAGGAGACTCATGGCTACACCTTC. Translated, it gives CASSLLRKETHGYTF.

V usage is TRBV27 and J usage is TRBJ1-2, with 12 nucleotides matching TRBD1. The CDR3 sequence is 16 residues long. The germline CDR1 and CDR2 sequences are MNHEY and SMNVEV (reference sequence). The trim removed 6 bases at V and 1 base at J, leaving 6 bases unmatched. Here the CDR3 DNA reads TGTGCCAGCAGACCGGGACAGGGGGCTTTTAACTATGGCTACACCTTC. It is translated as CASRPGQGAFNYGYTF.

The gene calls are TRBV11-3 and TRBJ2-7; a possible D gene is TRBD2 (6 bases). Trimming removed 5 bases at V and 5 bases at J, with 16 bases between. This CDR3 contains 14 residues. Germline CDR1 is SGHNT and CDR2 is YENEEA. CDR3 nucleotide sequence: TGTGCCAGCAGCCCCGGGGGAAGTCGGGACGAGCAGTACTTC. As protein: CASSPGGSRDEQYF.

The J gene is TRBJ2-1, the V gene TRBV2; TRBD2 agrees at 14 bases. V lost 3 bases to trimming and J lost 8 bases; unmatched junction nucleotides: 15. Germline V gene lookup returns CDR1 SNHLY and CDR2 FYNNEI. CDR3 length: 19 amino acids. CDR3 nucleotides: TGTGCCAGCAGTGACGGGACTAGCGGGGGACTACCTCTTAGAGATGAGCAGTTCTTC. It yields the protein CASSDGTSGGLPLRDEQFF.

The chain is built from TRBV7-2 and TRBJ2-3; 10 nucleotides align to TRBD2. The CDR3 is 16 residues long. V was pared by 1 base and J by 6 bases, with 7 bases of the junction left unmatched. CDR1 and CDR2 from the germline V gene are SGHTA and FQGNSA. The CDR3 loop is CASSLDASGSGDTQYF. CDR3 in DNA: TGTGCCAGCAGCTTAGACGCTAGCGGGAGTGGGGATACGCAGTATTTT.

The V call is TRBV5-1, the J call TRBJ2-5, with TRBD2 as a possible D gene (6 bases). Per the germline V gene, CDR1 is SGHRS and CDR2 is YFSETQ. V gave up 4 bases and J gave up 5 bases, with 12 bases separating them. The CDR3 contains 13 residues. The CDR3 bases are TGCGCCAGCAGCCCGGGGGTGGGGGAGACCCAGTACTTC. Translated: CASSPGVGETQYF.

This clone was seen only a few times. The genes are TRBV9 and TRBJ1-6; D call uncertain. With 7 bases removed from V and 10 bases from J, the gap between germline ends came to 15 bases. Germline V gene lookup returns CDR1 SGDLS and CDR2 YYNGEE. This CDR3 spans 13 amino acids. The CDR3 DNA reads as TGTGCCAGCGGACGGGAGCCCGGGTCACCCCTCCACTTT. Protein sequence: CASGREPGSPLHF.